The rows below give T cell receptor beta chains drawn from one sample of a study of CD4 T cells in relation to SARS-CoV-2 and coronaviruses. The assay was immunoSEQ multiplex PCR, and TCRdb's table has in-frame clones only and misses some. This table has 25,000 or so clones, around three quarters appearing once. No antigen has been assigned to these receptors. The specimen sequenced was CD4+ T cells from PBMCs, cultured in vitro. Every receptor here comes from a human donor in good health. The CDR3 runs from the conserved cysteine through the conserved F or W. Fields, in order: J gene, V gene, CDR3 protein.

TRBJ2-6,TRBV7-9,CASSTRDRVNSGANVLTF
TRBJ1-2,TRBV2,CASSEIQGGAYGYTF
TRBJ1-5,TRBV27,CASSALYGQGAPQPQHF
TRBJ2-7,TRBV14,CASSQGYEQYF
TRBJ1-6,TRBV27,CASTWGGGRNSPLHF
TRBJ1-1,TRBV6-7,CASSYWDRGFLAFF
TRBJ2-5,TRBV15,CATSRDGSQETQYF
TRBJ1-2,TRBV2,CASSAQGVAYGYTF
TRBJ2-5,TRBV5-1,CASSPASGGQETQYF
TRBJ2-1,TRBV5-1,CASSIPTPYNEQFF
TRBJ2-1,TRBV5-8,CASSFGGAGQYNEQFF
TRBJ2-5,TRBV11-3,CASSLNSEETQYF
TRBJ2-7,TRBV3-1/TRBV3-2,CASSPGVREQYF
TRBJ2-5,TRBV20-1,CSASKAEETQYF
TRBJ2-1,TRBV5-1,CASSVLAATSYNEQFF
TRBJ2-7,TRBV12-5,CASGLAPMRIAEQYF
TRBJ2-3,TRBV25-1,CASSESGGWTDTQYF
TRBJ2-1,TRBV18,CASSPPAGGSYNEQFF
TRBJ2-5,TRBV6-1,CASSEGRWQGTETQYF
TRBJ2-5,TRBV15,CATSRGQLKETQYF
TRBJ1-1,TRBV6-4,CASSASWTGVVTEAFF
TRBJ2-2,TRBV7-6,CASSFTRKTGDRGAGELFF
TRBJ1-1,TRBV9,CASSLRAELRYYDNTEAFF
TRBJ1-2,TRBV9,CASSVGRESYGYTF
TRBJ2-5,TRBV12-3/TRBV12-4,CASSVFGETQYF
TRBJ1-6,TRBV5-6,CASSLGSGGGYNSPLHF
TRBJ2-2,TRBV19,CASSWRRTSGKGGELFF
TRBJ2-2,TRBV12-3/TRBV12-4,CASSWTSAGELFF